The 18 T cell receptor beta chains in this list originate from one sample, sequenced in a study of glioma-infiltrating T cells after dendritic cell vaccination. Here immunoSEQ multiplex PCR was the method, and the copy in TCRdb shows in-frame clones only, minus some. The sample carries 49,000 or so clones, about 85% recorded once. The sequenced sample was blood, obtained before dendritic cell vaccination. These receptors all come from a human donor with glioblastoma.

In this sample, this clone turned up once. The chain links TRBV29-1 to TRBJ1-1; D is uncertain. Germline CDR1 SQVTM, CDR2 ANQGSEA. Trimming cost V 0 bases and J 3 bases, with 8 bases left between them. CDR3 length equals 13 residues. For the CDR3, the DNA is TGCAGCGTTGAAGAGTCACAGTACACTGAAGCTTTCTTT. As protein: CSVEESQYTEAFF.

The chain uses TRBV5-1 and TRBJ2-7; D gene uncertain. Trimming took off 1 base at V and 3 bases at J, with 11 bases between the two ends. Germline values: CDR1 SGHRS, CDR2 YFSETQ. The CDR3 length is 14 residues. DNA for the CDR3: TGCGCCAGCAGCTTGCCCAGCACAGACTACGAGCAGTACTTC. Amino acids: CASSLPSTDYEQYF.

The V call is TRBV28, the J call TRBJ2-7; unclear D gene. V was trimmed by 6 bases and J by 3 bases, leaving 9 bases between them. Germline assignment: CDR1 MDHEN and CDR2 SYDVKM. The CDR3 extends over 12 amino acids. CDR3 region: CASSWRDYEQYF. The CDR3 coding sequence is TGTGCCAGCAGCTGGAGAGACTACGAGCAGTACTTC.

The CDR3 sequence is CASSQDRVRANYGYTF. CDR3 nucleotide sequence: TGCGCCAGCAGCCAAGACAGGGTCAGGGCTAACTATGGCTACACCTTC. The chain links TRBV4-3 to TRBJ1-2; tentative D call: TRBD1 (5 bases). Germline values: CDR1 LGHNA, CDR2 YSLEER. The CDR3 has 16 amino acids. Trimming pared 0 bases from V and 0 bases from J, leaving 11 bases between.

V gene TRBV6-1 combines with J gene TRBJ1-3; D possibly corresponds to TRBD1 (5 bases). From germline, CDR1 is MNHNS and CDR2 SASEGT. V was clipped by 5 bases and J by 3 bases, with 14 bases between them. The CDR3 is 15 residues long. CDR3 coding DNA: TGTGCCAGCAGTCCCCCCCGCGGGGGTGGAAACACCATATATTTT. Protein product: CASSPPRGGGNTIYF.

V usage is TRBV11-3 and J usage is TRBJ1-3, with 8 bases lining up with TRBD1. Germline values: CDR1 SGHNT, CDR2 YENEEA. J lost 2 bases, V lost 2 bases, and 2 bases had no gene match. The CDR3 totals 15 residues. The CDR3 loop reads CASSLSGGAGNTIYF. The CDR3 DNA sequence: TGTGCCAGCAGCTTATCAGGGGGCGCTGGAAACACCATATATTTT.

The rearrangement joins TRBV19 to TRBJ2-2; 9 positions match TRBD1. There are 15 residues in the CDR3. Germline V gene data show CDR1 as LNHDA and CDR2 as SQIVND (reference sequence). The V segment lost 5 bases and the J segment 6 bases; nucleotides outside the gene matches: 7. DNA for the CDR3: TGTGCCAGTAGTCTGGGACAGGGACGGGCCGGGGAGCTGTTTTTT. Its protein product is CASSLGQGRAGELFF.

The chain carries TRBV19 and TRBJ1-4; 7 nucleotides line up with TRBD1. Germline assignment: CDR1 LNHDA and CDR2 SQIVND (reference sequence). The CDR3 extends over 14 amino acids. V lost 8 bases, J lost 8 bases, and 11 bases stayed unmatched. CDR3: CASRYRGVEEKLFF. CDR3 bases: TGTGCCAGTCGGTACAGGGGTGTTGAGGAAAAACTGTTTTTT. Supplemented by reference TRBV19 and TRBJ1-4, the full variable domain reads DGGITQSPKYLFRKEGQNVTLSCEQNLNHDAMYWYRQDPGQGLRLIYYSQIVNDFQKGDIAEGYSVSREKKESFPLTVTSAQKNPTAFYLCASRYRGVEEKLFFGSGTQLSVL.

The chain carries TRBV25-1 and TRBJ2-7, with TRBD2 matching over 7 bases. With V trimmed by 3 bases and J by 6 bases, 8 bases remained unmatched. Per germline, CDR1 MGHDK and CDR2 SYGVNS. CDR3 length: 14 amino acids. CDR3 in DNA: TGTGCCAGCAGTGATGTGGGGGGGTTCTCCGAGCAGTACTTC. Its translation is CASSDVGGFSEQYF.

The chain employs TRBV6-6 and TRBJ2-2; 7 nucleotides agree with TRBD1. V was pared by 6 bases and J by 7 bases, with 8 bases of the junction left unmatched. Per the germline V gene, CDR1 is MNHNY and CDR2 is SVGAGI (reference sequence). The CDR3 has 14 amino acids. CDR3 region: CASRPGTEGGELFF. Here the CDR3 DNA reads TGTGCCAGCAGACCCGGGACAGAGGGCGGGGAGCTGTTTTTT.

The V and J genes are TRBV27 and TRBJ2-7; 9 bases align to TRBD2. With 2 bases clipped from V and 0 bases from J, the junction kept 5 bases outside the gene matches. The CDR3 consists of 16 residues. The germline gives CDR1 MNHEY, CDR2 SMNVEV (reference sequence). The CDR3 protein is CASSLKSGGTSYEQYF. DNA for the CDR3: TGTGCCAGCAGTTTAAAGAGCGGGGGGACCTCCTACGAGCAGTACTTC.

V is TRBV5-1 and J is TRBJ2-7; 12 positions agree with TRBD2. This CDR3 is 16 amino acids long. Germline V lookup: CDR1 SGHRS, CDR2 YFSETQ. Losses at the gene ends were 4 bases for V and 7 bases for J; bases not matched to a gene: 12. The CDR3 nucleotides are TGCGCCAGCAGCCCTATAACTAGCGGGAGGTCTAAAGAGCAGTACTTC. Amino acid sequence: CASSPITSGRSKEQYF. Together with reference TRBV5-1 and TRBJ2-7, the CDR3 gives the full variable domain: KAGVTQTPRYLIKTRGQQVTLSCSPISGHRSVSWYQQTPGQGLQFLFEYFSETQRNKGNFPGRFSGRQFSNSRSEMNVSTLELGDSALYLCASSPITSGRSKEQYFGPGTRLTVT.

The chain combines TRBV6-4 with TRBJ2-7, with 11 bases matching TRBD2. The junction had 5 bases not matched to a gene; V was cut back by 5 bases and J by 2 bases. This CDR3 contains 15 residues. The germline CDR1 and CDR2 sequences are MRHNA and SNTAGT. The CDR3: CASSLPGLAAYEQYF. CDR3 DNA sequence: TGTGCCAGCAGTCTTCCGGGACTAGCGGCCTACGAGCAGTACTTC.

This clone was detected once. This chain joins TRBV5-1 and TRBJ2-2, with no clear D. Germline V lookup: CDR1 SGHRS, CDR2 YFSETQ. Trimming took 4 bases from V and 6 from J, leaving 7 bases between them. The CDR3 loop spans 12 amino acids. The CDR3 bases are TGCGCCAGCAGCCGTGAGGCCGGGGAGCTGTTTTTT. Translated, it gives CASSREAGELFF. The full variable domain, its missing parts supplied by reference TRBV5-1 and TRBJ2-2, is KAGVTQTPRYLIKTRGQQVTLSCSPISGHRSVSWYQQTPGQGLQFLFEYFSETQRNKGNFPGRFSGRQFSNSRSEMNVSTLELGDSALYLCASSREAGELFFGEGSRLTVL.

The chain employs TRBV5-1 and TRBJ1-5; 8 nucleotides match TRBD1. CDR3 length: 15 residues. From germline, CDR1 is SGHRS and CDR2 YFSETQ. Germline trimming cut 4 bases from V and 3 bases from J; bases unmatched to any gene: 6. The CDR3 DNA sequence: TGCGCCAGCAGCGCGACAGGGGCAAACAATCAGCCCCAGCATTTT. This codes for CASSATGANNQPQHF. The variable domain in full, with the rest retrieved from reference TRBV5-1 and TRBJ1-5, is KAGVTQTPRYLIKTRGQQVTLSCSPISGHRSVSWYQQTPGQGLQFLFEYFSETQRNKGNFPGRFSGRQFSNSRSEMNVSTLELGDSALYLCASSATGANNQPQHFGDGTRLSIL.

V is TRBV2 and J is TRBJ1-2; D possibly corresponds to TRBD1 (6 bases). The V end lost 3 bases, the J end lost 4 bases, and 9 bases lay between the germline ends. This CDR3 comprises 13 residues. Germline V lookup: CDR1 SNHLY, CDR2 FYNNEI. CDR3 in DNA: TGTGCCAGCAGTGATTGGGGGCCCTATGGCTACACCTTC. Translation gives CASSDWGPYGYTF.

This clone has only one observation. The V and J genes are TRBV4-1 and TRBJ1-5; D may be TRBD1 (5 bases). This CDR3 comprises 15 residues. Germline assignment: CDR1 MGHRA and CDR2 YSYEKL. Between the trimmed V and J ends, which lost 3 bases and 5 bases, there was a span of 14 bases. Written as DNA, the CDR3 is TGCGCCAGCAGCCAGGACAAGGAGATTTATCAGCCCCAGCATTTT. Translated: CASSQDKEIYQPQHF.

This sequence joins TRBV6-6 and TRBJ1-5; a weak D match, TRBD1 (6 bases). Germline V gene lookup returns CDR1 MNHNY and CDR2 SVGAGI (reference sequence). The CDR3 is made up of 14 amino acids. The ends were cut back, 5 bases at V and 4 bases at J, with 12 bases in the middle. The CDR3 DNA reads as TGTGCCAGCAGTACCGGGACACCAAATCAGCCCCAGCATTTT. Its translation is CASSTGTPNQPQHF.